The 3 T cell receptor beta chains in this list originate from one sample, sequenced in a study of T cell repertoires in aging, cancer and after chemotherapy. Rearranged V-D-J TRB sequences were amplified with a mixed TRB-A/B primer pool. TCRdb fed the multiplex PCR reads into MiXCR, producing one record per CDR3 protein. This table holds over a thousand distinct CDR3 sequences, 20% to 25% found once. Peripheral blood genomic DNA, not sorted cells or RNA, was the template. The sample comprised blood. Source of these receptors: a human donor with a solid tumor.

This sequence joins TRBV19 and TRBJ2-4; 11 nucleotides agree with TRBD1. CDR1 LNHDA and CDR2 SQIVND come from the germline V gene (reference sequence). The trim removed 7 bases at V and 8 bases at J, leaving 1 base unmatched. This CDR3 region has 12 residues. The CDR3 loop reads CASTGQGDIQYF. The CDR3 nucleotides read TGTGCCAGTACGGGACAGGGGGACATTCAGTACTTC.

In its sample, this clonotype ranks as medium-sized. CDR3 sequence reads: CASSGHRALYEQYF. CDR3 in DNA: TGTGCCAGCAGCGGTCATAGGGCCCTCTACGAGCAGTACTTC. The J gene is TRBJ2-7, the V gene TRBV6-6; D unclear. V was trimmed by 6 bases and J by 3 bases, leaving 15 bases between them. CDR3 length equals 14 residues. Germline values: CDR1 MNHNY, CDR2 SVGAGI (reference sequence).

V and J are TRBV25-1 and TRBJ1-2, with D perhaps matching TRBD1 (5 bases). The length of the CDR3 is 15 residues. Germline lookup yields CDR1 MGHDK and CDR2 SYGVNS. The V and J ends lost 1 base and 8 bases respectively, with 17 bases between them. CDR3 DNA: TGTGCCAGCAGTGAATGGGGGTCGGGGCTGAAGGGCTACACCTTC. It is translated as CASSEWGSGLKGYTF.